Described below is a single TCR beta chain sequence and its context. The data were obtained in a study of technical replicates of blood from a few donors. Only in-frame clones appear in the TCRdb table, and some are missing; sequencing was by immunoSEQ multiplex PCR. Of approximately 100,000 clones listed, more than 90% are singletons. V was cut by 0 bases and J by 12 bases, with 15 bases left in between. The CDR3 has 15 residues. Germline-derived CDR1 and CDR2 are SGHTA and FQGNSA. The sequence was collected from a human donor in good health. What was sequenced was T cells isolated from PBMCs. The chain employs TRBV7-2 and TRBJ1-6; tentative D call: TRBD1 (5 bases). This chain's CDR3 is CASSLARDLRGPLHF. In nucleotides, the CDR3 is TGTGCCAGCAGCTTAGCGCGGGACCTGAGGGGACCCCTCCACTTT.